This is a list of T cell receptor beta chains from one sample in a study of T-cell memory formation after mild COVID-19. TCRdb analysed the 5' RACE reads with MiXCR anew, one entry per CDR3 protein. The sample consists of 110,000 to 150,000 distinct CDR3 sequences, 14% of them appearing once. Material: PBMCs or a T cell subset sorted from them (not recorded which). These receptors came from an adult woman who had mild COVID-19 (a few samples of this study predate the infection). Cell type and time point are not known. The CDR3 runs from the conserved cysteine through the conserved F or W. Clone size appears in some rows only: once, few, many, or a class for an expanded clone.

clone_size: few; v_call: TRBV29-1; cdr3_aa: CSVQGVLSTEAFF
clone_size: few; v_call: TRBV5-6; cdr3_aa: CASSFAGTANPYEQYF
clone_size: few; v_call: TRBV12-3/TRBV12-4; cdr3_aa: CASNLDRGRNGYTF
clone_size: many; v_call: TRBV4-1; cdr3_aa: CASSQGLNQPQHF
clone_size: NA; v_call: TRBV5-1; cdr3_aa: CASSPVGRGYEQYF
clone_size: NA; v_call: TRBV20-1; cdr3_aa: CSAPTSDSYEQYF
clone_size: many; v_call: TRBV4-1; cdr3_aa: CASSPTGPSGNTIYF
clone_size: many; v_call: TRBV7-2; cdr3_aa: CASSPWTSFNTQYF
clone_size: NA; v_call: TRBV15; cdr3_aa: CATSRDLPAGIENEQFF
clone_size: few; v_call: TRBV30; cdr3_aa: CAWSGGDTVGF
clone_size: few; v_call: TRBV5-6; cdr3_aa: CASSGTGTNQPQHF
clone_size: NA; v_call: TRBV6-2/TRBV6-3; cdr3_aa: CASSYSLGLAVYSYNEQFF
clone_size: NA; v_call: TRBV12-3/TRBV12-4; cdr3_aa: CASSPYPPGLGNTEAFF
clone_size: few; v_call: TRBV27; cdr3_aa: CASSPTLAGTGELFF
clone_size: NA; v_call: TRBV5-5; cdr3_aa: CASSAAGVEQFF
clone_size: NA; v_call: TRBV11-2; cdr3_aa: CASSLDGFQREGSSYNEQFF
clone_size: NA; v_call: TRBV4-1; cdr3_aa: CASSQVRVSGELFF
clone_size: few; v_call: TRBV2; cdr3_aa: CASSEAGSRGGYGYTF
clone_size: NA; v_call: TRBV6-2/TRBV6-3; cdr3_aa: CASSYHGLALSYEQYF
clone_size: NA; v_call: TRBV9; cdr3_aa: CASSVVLAGDTQYF
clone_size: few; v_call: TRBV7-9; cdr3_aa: CASSLGTAHYNEQFF
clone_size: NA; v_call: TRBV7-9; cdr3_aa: CASSSRSGTDYEQYF
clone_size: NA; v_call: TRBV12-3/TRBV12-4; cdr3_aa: CASSPTGRTGELFF
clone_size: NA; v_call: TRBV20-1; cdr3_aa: CAAGGPYNEQFF
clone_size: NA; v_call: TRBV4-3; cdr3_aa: CASSQGGLFGEKLFF
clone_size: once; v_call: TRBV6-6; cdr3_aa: CASSYSNLGQGSIYEQYF
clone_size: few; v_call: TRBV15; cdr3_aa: CATSRRGTVSDTDTQYF
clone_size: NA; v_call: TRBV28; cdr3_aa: CASSLRQGWLDTQYF
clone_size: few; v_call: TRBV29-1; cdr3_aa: CSALERSTDTQYF
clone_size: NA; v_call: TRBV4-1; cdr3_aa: CASSPLGSGGAGYNEQFF
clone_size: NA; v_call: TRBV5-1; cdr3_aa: CASSLGLAGAYYNEQFF
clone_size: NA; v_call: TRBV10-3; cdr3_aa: CAISDGSRVPQHF
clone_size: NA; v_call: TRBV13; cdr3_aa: CASSLGGQGTYEQYF
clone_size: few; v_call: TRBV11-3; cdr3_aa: CASSFGGEGETQYF
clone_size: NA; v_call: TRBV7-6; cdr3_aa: CASRFGTDRGYTGELFF
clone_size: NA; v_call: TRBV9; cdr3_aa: CASSAPLAGGPLRDTQYF
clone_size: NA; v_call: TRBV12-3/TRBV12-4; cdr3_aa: CASSSEQQETQYF
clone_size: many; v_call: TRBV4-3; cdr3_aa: CASSQESAGLYNEQFF
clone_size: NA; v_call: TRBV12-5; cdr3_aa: CASGFSGRAANTGELFF
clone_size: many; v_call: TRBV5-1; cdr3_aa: CASSLPSTGTGKAGELFF
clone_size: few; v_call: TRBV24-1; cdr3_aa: CATSVRASGELFF
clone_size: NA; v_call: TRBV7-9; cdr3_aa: CASSFPPGDEQYF